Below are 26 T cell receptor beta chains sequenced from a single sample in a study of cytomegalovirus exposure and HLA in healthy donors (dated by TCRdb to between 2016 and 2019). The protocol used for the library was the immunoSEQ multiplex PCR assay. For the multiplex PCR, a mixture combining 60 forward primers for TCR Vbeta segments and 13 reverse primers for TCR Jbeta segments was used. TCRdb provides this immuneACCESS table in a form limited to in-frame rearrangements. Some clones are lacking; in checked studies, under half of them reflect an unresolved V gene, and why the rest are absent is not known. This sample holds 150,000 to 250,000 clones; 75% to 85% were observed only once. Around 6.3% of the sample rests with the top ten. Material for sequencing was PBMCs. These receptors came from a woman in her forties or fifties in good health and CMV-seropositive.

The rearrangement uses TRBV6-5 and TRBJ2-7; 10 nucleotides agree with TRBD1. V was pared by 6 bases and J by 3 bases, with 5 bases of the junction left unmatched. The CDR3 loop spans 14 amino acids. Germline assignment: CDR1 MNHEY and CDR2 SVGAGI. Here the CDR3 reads CASSFRDRGYEQYF. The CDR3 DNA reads TGTGCCAGCAGCTTCCGGGACAGGGGCTACGAGCAGTACTTC.

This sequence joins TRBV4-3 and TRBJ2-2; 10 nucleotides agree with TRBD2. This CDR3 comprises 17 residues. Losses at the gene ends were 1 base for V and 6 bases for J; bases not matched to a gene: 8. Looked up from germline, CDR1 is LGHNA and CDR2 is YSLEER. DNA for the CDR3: TGCGCCAGCAGCCAAGCTCTAGCGGGGGCGGGTGCCGGGGAGCTGTTTTTT. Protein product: CASSQALAGAGAGELFF.

The CDR3 DNA is TGTGCCAGTGGCCCCTGGACAGGCCCCTCGGAGCCCCAGCATTTT. It encodes CASGPWTGPSEPQHF. This chain joins TRBV6-1 and TRBJ1-5; 7 bases match TRBD1. Germline assignment: CDR1 MNHNS and CDR2 SASEGT. This CDR3 is built from 15 residues. With V trimmed by 9 bases and J by 8 bases, 16 bases remained unmatched.

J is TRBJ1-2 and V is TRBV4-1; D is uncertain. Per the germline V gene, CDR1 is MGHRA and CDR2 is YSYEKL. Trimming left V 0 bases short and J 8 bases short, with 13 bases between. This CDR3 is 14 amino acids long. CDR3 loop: CASSQDRQTIGYTF. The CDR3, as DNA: TGCGCCAGCAGCCAAGATCGGCAGACAATAGGCTACACCTTC.

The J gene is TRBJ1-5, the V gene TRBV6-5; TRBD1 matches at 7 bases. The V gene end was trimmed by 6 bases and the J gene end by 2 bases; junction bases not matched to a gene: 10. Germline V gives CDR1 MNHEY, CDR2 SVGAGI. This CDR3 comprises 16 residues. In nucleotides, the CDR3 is TGTGCCAGCAGCTACAGGGGCCCGGTGGGCAATCAGCCCCAGCATTTT. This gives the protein CASSYRGPVGNQPQHF.

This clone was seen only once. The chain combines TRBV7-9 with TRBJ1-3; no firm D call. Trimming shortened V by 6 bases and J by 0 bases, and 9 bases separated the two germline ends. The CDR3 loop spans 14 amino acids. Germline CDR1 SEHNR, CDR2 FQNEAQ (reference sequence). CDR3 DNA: TGTGCCAGCAGAGGAGTGTCCTCTGGAAACACCATATATTTT. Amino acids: CASRGVSSGNTIYF.

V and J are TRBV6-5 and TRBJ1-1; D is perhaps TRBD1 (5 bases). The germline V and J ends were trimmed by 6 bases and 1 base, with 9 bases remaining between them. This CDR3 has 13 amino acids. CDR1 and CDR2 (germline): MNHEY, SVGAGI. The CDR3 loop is CASSLTGNTEAFF. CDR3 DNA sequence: TGTGCCAGCAGCCTTACAGGGAACACTGAAGCTTTCTTT.

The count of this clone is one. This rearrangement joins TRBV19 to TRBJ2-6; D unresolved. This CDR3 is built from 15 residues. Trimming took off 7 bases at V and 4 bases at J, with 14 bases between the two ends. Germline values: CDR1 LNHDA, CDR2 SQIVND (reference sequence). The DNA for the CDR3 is TGTGCCAGTACCCCCCCCCAGGCCGGGGCCAACGTCCTGACTTTC. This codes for CASTPPQAGANVLTF.

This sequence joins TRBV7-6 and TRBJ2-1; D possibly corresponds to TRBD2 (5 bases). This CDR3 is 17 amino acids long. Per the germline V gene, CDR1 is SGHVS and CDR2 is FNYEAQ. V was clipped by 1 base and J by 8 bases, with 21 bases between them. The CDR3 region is CASSLGRGALLSDEQFF. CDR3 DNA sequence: TGTGCCAGCAGCTTAGGACGGGGAGCCTTGTTATCCGATGAGCAGTTCTTC.

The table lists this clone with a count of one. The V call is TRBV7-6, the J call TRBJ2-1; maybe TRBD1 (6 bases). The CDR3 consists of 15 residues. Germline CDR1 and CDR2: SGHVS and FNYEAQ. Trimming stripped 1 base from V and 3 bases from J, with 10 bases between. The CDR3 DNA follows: TGTGCCAGCAGCTTAGATACAGGGTTCTACAATGAGCAGTTCTTC. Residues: CASSLDTGFYNEQFF.

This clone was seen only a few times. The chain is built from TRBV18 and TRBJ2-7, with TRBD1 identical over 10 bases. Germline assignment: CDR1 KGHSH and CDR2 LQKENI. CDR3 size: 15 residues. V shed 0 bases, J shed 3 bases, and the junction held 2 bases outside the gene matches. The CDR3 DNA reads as TGTGCCAGCTCACCACCGGGACAGGGGAACTACGAGCAGTACTTC. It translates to CASSPPGQGNYEQYF.

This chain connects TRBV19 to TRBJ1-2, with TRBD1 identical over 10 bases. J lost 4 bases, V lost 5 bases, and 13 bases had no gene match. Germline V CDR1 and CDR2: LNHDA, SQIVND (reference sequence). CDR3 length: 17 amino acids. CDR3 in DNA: TGTGCCAGTAGTCCTCCCCCGACAGGGGGCATCGGCTATGGCTACACCTTC. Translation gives CASSPPPTGGIGYGYTF.

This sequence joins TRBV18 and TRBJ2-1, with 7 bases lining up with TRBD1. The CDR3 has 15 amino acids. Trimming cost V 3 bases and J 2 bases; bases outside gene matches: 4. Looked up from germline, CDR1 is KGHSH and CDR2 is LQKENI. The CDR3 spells CASSPGTEAYNEQFF. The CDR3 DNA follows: TGTGCCAGCTCACCGGGGACAGAAGCCTACAATGAGCAGTTCTTC.

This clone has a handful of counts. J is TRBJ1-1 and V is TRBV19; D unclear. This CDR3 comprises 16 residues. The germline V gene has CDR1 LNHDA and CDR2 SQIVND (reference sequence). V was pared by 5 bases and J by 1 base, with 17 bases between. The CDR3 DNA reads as TGTGCCAGTAGTCCGGGGTGGTCTGGCCAGAACACTGAAGCTTTCTTT. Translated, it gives CASSPGWSGQNTEAFF.

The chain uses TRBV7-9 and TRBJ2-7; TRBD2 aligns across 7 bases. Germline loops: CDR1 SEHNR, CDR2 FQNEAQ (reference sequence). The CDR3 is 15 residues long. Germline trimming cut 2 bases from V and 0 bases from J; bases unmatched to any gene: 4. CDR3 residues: CASSLIGGSSYEQYF. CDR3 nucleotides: TGTGCCAGCAGCTTAATCGGGGGGAGCTCCTACGAGCAGTACTTC. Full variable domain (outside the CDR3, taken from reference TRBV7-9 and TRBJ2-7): DTGVSQNPRHKITKRGQNVTFRCDPISEHNRLYWYRQTLGQGPEFLTYFQNEAQLEKSRLLSDRFSAERPKGSFSTLEIQRTEQGDSAMYLCASSLIGGSSYEQYFGPGTRLTVT.

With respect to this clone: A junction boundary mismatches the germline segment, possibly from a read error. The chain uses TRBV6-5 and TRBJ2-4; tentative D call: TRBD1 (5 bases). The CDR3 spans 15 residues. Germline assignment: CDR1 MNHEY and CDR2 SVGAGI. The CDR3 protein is CASSPYRRAKNSQYF. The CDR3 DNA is TGTGCCAGCAGCCCTTACAGGAGAGCCAAAAACAGTCAGTACTTC.

The CDR3 nucleotides are TGTGCCAGCTCACCCGCGGACAGGCCCACCGGGGAGCTGTTTTTT. Amino acid sequence: CASSPADRPTGELFF. This chain joins TRBV18 and TRBJ2-2, with TRBD1 identical over 7 bases. Per the germline V gene, CDR1 is KGHSH and CDR2 is LQKENI. V dropped 3 bases and J dropped 4; count of bases not matched to a gene: 5. The CDR3 covers 15 residues.

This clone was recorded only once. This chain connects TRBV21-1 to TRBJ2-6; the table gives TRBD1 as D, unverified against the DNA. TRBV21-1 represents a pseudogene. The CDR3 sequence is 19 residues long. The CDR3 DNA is TGTGCCAGCAGCAACTCCGGACAGGGGGCTAACTCTGGGGCCAACGGCCTGACTTTC. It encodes CASSNSGQGANSGANGLTF.

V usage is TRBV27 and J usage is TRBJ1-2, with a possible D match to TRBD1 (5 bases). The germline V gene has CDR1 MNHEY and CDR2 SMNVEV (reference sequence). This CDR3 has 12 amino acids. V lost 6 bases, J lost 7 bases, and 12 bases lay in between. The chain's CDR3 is CASSTGGFGYTF. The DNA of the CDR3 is TGTGCCAGCAGCACAGGTGGGTTTGGCTACACCTTC.

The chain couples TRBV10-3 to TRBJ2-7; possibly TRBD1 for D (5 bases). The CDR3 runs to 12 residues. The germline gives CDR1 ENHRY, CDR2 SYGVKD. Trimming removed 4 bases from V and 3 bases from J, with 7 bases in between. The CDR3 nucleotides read TGTGCCATCAGTGCCCAGGGCTACGAGCAGTACTTC. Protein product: CAISAQGYEQYF.

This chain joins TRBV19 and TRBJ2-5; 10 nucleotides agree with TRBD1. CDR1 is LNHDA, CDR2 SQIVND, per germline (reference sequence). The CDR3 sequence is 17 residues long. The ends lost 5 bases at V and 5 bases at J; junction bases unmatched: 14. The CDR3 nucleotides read TGTGCCAGTAGTCGGTTGCGGACAGGGGGTTCTGGGGAGACCCAGTACTTC. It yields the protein CASSRLRTGGSGETQYF.

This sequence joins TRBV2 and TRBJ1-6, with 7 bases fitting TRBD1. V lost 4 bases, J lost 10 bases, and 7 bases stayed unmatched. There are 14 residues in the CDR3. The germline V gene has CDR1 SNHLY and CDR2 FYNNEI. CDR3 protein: CASSGQGSGSPLHF. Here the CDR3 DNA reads TGTGCCAGCAGTGGACAGGGTTCGGGATCACCCCTCCACTTT.

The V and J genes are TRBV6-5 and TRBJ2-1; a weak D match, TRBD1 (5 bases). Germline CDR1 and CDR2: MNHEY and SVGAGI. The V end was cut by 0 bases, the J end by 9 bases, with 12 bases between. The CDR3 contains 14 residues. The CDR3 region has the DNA TGTGCCAGCAGTTACTCTTTGGATCAGGGTGAGCAGTTCTTC. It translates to CASSYSLDQGEQFF.

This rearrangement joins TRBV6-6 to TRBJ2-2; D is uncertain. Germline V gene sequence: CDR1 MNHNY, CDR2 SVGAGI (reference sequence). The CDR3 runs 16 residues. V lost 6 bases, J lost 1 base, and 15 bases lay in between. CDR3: CASRSYSNRNTGELFF. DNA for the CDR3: TGTGCCAGCAGATCCTACTCGAATCGGAACACCGGGGAGCTGTTTTTT.

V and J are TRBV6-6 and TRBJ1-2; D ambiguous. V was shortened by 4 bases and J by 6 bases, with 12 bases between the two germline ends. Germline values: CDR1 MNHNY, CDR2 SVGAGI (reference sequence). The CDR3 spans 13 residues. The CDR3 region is CASSFVESNGYTF. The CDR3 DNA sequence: TGTGCCAGCAGTTTCGTGGAGTCGAATGGCTACACCTTC.

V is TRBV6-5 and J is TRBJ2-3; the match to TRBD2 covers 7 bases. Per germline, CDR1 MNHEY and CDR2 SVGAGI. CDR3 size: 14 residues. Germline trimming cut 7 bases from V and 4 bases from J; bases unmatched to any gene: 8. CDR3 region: CASNPAGLADTQYF. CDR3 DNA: TGTGCCAGCAACCCAGCGGGACTGGCAGATACGCAGTATTTT.